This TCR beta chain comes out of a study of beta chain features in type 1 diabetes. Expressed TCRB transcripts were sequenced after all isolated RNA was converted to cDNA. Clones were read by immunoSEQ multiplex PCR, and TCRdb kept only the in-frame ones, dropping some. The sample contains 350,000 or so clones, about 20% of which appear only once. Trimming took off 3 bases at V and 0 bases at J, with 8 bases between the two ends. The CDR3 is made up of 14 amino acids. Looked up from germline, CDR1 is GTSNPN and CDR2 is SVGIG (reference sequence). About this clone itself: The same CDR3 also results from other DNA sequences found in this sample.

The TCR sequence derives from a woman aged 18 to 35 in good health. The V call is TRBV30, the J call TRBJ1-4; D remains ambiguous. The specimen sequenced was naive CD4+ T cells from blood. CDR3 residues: CAWRGAATNEKLFF. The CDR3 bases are TGTGCCTGGAGGGGAGCAGCAACTAATGAAAAACTGTTTTTT.